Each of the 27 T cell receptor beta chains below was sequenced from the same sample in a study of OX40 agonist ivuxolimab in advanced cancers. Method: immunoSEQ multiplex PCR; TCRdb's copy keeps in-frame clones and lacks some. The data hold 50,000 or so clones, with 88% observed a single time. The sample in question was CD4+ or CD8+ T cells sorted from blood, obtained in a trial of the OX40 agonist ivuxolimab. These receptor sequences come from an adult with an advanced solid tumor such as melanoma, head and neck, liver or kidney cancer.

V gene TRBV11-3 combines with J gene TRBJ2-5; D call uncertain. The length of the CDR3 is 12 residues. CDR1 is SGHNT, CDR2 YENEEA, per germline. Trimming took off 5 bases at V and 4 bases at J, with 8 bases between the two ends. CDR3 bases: TGTGCCAGCAGCACCGAAGGAGAGACCCAGTACTTC. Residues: CASSTEGETQYF.

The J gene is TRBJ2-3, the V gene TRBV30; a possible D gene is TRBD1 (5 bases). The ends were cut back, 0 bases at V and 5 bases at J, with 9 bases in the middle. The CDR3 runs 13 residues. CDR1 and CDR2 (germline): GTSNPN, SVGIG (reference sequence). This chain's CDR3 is CAWSVSRVDTQYF. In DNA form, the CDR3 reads TGTGCCTGGAGTGTAAGCAGGGTAGATACGCAGTATTTT.

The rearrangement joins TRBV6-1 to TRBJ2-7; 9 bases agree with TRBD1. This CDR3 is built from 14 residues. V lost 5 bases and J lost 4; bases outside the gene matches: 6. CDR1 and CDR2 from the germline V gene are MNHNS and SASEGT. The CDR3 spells CASSPTGGWYEQYF. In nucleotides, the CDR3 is TGTGCCAGCAGTCCGACAGGGGGATGGTACGAGCAGTACTTC.

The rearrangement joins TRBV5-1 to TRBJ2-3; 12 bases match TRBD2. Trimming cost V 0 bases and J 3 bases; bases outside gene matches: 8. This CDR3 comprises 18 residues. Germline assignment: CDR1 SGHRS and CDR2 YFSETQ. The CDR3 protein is CASSLVGLAGGQTDTQYF. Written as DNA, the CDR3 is TGCGCCAGCAGCTTGGTCGGGCTAGCGGGAGGGCAGACAGATACGCAGTATTTT. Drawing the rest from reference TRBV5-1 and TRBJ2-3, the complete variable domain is KAGVTQTPRYLIKTRGQQVTLSCSPISGHRSVSWYQQTPGQGLQFLFEYFSETQRNKGNFPGRFSGRQFSNSRSEMNVSTLELGDSALYLCASSLVGLAGGQTDTQYFGPGTRLTVL.

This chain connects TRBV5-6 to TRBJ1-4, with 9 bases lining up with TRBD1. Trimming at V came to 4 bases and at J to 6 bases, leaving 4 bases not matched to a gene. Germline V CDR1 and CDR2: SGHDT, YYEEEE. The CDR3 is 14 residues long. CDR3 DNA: TGTGCCAGCAGCCCGGACAGGGGTGATGAAAAACTGTTTTTT. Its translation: CASSPDRGDEKLFF.

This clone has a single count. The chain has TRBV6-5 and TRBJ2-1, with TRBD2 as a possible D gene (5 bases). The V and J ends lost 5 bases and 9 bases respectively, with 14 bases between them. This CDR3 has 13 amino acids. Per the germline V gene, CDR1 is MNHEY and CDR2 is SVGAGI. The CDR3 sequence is CASSLPSRTEQFF. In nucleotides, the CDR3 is TGTGCCAGCAGTCTCCCTAGCCGTACTGAGCAGTTCTTC.

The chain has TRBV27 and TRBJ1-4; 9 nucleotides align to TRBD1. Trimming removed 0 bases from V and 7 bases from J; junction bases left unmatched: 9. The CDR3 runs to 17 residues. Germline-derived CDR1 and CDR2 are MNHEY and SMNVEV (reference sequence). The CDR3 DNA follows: TGTGCCAGCAGTTTATCTTTTCTGACAGGGGGAAGTGAAAAACTGTTTTTT. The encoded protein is CASSLSFLTGGSEKLFF.

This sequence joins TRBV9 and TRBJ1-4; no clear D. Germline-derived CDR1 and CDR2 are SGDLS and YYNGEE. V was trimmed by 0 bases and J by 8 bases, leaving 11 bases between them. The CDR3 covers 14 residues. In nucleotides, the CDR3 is TGTGCCAGCAGCGTAGCCCAACACGACGAAAAACTGTTTTTT. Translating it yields CASSVAQHDEKLFF.

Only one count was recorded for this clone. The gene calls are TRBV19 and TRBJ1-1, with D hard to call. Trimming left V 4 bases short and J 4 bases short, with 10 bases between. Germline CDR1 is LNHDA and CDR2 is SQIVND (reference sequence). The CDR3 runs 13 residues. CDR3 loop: CASSKLITTEAFF. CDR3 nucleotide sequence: TGTGCCAGTAGTAAACTCATAACCACTGAAGCTTTCTTT.

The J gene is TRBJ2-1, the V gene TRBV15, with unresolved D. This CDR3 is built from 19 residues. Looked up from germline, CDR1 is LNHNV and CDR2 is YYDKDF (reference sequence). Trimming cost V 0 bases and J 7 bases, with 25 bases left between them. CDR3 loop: CATSREGHLASSNLNEQFF. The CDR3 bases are TGTGCCACCAGCAGAGAAGGGCATTTGGCCTCTTCAAACTTGAATGAGCAGTTCTTC.

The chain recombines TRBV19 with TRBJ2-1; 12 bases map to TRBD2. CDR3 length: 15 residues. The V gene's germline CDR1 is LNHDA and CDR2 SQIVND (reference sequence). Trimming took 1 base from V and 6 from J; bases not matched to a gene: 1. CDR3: CASSIGLAGANEQFF. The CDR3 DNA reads TGTGCCAGTAGTATAGGACTAGCGGGAGCCAATGAGCAGTTCTTC. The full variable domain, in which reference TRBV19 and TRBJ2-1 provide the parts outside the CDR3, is DGGITQSPKYLFRKEGQNVTLSCEQNLNHDAMYWYRQDPGQGLRLIYYSQIVNDFQKGDIAEGYSVSREKKESFPLTVTSAQKNPTAFYLCASSIGLAGANEQFFGPGTRLTVL.

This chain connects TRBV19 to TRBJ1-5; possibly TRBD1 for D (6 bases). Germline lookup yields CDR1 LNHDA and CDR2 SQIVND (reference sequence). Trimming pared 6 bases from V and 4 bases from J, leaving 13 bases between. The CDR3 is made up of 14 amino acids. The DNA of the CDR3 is TGTGCCAGTAGCCCAGGGGTGGGAAATCAGCCCCAGCATTTT. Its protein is CASSPGVGNQPQHF.

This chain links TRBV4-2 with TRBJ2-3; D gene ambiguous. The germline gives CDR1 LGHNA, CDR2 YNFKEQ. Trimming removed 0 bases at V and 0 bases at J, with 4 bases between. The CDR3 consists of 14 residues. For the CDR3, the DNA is TGTGCCAGCAGCCAAGATGCCAGCACAGATACGCAGTATTTT. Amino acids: CASSQDASTDTQYF.

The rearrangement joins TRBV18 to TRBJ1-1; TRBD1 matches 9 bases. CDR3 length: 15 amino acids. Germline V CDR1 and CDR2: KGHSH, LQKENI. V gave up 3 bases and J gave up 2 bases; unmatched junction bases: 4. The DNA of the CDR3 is TGTGCCAGCTCACCGTGGACAGGGGATAACACTGAAGCTTTCTTT. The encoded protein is CASSPWTGDNTEAFF.

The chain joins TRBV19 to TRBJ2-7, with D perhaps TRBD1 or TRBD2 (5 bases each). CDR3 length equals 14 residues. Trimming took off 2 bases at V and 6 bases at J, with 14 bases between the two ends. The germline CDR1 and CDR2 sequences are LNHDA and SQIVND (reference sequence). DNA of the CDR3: TGTGCCAGTAGTATATCGGCAGGGAGTAGCGAGCAGTACTTC. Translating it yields CASSISAGSSEQYF.

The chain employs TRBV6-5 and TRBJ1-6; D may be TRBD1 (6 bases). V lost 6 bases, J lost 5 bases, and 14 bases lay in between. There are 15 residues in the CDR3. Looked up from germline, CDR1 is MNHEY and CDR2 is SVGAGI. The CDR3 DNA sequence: TGTGCCAGCAGGCGGGGGACACTAGATAATTCACCCCTCCACTTT. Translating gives CASRRGTLDNSPLHF.

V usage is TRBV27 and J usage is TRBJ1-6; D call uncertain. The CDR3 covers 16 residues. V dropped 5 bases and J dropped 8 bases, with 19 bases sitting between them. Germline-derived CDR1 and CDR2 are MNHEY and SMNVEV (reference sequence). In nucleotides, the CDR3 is TGTGCCAGCAGTGGCCGAGCCCAAGGTTTGGATTCACCCCTCCACTTT. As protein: CASSGRAQGLDSPLHF.

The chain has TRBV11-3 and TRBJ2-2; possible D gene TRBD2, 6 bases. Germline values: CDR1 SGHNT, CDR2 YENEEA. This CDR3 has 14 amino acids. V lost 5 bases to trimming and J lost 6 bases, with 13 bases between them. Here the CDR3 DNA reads TGTGCCAGCAGCGCGGGACGGCTTTCCGGGGAGCTGTTTTTT. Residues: CASSAGRLSGELFF.

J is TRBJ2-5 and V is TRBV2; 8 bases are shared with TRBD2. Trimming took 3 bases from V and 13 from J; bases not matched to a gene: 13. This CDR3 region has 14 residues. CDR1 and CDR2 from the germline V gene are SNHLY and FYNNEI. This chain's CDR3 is CASSEVSGARFPYF. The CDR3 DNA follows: TGTGCCAGCAGTGAGGTTAGCGGGGCTAGGTTCCCGTACTTC.

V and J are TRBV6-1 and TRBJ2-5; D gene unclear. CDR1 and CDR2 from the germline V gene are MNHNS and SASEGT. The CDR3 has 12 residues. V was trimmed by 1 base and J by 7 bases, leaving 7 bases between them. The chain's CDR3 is CASSEGVGTQYF. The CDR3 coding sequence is TGTGCCAGCAGTGAAGGAGTGGGGACCCAGTACTTC.

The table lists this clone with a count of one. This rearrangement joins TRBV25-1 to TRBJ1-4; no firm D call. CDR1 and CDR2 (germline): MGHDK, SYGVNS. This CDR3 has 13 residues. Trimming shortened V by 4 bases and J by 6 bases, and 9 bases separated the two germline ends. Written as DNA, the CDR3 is TGTGCCAGCAGTGTGATCATTTATGAAAAACTGTTTTTT. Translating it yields CASSVIIYEKLFF.

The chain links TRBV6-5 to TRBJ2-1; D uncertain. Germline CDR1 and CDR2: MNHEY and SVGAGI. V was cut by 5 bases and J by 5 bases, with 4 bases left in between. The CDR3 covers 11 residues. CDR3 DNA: TGTGCCAGCAGTCGAAACAATGAGCAGTTCTTC. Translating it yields CASSRNNEQFF.

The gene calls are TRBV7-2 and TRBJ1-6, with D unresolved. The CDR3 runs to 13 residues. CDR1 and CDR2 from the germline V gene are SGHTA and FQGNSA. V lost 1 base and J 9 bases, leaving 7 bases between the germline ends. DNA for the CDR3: TGTGCCAGCAGCTTAGAACACGCTTCACCCCTCCACTTT. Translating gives CASSLEHASPLHF. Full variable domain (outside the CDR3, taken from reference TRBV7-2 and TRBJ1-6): GAGVSQSPSNKVTEKGKDVELRCDPISGHTALYWYRQSLGQGLEFLIYFQGNSAPDKSGLPSDRFSAERTGGSVSTLTIQRTQQEDSAVYLCASSLEHASPLHFGNGTRLTVT.

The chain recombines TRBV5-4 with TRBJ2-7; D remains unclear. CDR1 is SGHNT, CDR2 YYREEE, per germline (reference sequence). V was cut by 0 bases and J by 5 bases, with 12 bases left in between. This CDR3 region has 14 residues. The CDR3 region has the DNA TGTGCCAGCAGCTTGGTGGGGAAGGCCAACGAGCAGTACTTC. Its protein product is CASSLVGKANEQYF.

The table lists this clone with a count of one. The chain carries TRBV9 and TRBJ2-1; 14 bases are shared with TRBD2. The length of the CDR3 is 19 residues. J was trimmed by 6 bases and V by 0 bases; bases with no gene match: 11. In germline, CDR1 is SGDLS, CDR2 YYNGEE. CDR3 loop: CASSVASGTSGRIGNEQFF. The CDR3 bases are TGTGCCAGCAGCGTAGCTTCCGGGACTAGCGGGAGAATCGGCAATGAGCAGTTCTTC.

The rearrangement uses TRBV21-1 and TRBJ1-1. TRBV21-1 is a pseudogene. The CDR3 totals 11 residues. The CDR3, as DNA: TGTGCCAGCAACCGAGGGCCTGAAGCTTTCTTT. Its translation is CASNRGPEAFF.

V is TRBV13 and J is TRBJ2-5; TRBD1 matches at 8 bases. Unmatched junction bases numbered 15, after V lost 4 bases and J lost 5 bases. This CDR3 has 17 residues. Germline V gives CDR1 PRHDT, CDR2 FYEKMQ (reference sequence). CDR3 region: CASSSPRGTGSDETQYF. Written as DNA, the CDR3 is TGTGCCAGCAGCTCGCCCCGCGGGACAGGAAGCGATGAGACCCAGTACTTC.